This TCR beta chain was profiled in a study of T cells in Graves' hyperthyroidism and ophthalmopathy. The wider study: Staff took peripheral blood when the initial diagnosis was made, before any treatment began. General study results and limits: A median around six months before onset, the model predicted ophthalmopathy. Clonotypes that were expanded in thyroid above 0.001 mostly appeared in blood too.

This clonotype was detected many times. As yet, its antigen is unknown. Amplified regions were TCR beta CDR3 sequences from RNA transcripts. A first-round RT-PCR of the TCR CDR3 used the HTBI primer set. TCRdb reprocessed the multiplex PCR reads via MiXCR and lists one record per CDR3 protein. The sample carries 450,000 to 650,000 distinct CDR3 sequences, less than 25% recorded once. V lost 6 bases and J 7 bases, leaving 24 bases between the germline ends. The CDR3 loop spans 16 amino acids. Germline values: CDR1 DFQATT, CDR2 SNEGSKA (reference sequence). Diagnosis of hyperthyroidism was new in patients aged 18 to 65, and its duration was under 2 months.

The chain employs TRBV20-1 and TRBJ2-2; perhaps TRBD2 as D (6 bases). The specimen was blood. The TCR was taken from a man between 18 and 29 years old with Graves' hyperthyroidism. The CDR3 spells CSALGEPGARNGELFF. For the CDR3, the DNA is TGCAGTGCCCTAGGGGAACCGGGAGCGCGTAACGGGGAGCTGTTTTTT.